This T cell receptor beta chain was captured by sequencing in a study of blood T cell repertoires in COVID-19. On the study more broadly: Acute-phase and convalescent COVID-19 samples originated in the United States, Italy and Spain. Nucleic acid was either cDNA or gDNA, and it came from T cells, B-cell-depleted T cells, or PBMCs.

Seattle's enrolled individuals joined amid active infection and were then monitored longitudinally. Authors' analysis steps: Estimation of nucleated cell counts relied on the amplification of reference gene primers. The assay was immunoSEQ multiplex PCR, and TCRdb's table has in-frame clones only and misses some. D and trimming come from the DNA, and the V and J calls and clone size come from that table. The repertoire holds about 160,000 clones, with roughly 84% as singletons. The CDR3 loop spans 14 amino acids. The ends lost 5 bases at V and 4 bases at J; junction bases unmatched: 6. Germline values: CDR1 SGHVS, CDR2 FNYEAQ.

The TCR comes from a woman between 45 and 65 years old with COVID-19, enrolled during active disease. The sample consisted of peripheral blood. The rearrangement uses TRBV7-6 and TRBJ1-2; 8 bases line up with TRBD1. CDR3 sequence reads: CASSPGGAGYGYTF. CDR3 in DNA: TGTGCCAGCAGCCCAGGGGGCGCTGGCTATGGCTACACCTTC.